This T cell receptor (beta chain) was observed in a study of blood T cell repertoires in COVID-19. Whole-study context: Sites in the United States, Italy and Spain provided acute and convalescent COVID-19 samples.

Germline CDR1 is KGHSH and CDR2 is LQKENI. This CDR3 region has 15 residues. V shed 3 bases, J shed 6 bases, and the junction held 11 bases outside the gene matches. The Seattle site enrolled patients during active infection and followed them longitudinally. As originally analysed: Estimated nucleated cell counts came from reference gene primer amplification. Sequenced by immunoSEQ multiplex PCR; TCRdb stores in-frame clones only, minus some. The V and J calls and the clone size are those of that table, but D and trimming were determined from the DNA. The sample gives around 290,000 clones, about 88% of which show up once; roughly 13% is in the top ten.

The genes are TRBV18 and TRBJ2-7, with 7 positions matching TRBD1. This clonotype originated in a woman between 70 and 85 years old with COVID-19, enrolled during active disease. The specimen was peripheral blood. CDR3 region: CASSPNRQGFGEQYF. DNA for the CDR3: TGTGCCAGCTCACCGAACAGACAGGGATTTGGCGAGCAGTACTTC. Combining the CDR3 with reference TRBV18 and TRBJ2-7 gives the whole variable domain NAGVMQNPRHLVRRRGQEARLRCSPMKGHSHVYWYRQLPEEGLKFMVYLQKENIIDESGMPKERFSAEFPKEGPSILRIQQVVRGDSAAYFCASSPNRQGFGEQYFGPGTRLTVT.